A selection of T cell receptor beta chains follows, all from one sample in a study of blood T cell repertoires in COVID-19. TCRdb's table, derived via immunoSEQ multiplex PCR, lists solely in-frame clones and lacks some. The sample has roughly 180,000 clones, about 81% seen once. Source material: peripheral blood. The receptors originated from a woman older than 75 with COVID-19, enrolled during active disease. Both conserved end residues are part of each CDR3. Clone sizes are given selectively: once, few, many, or a class where the clone is expanded.

size	V	J	length	CDR3
many	TRBV7-2	TRBJ2-2	13	CASTFTQTGELFF
few	TRBV6-2/TRBV6-3	TRBJ1-2	13	CASSSGILYGYTF
few	TRBV9	TRBJ1-2	17	CASSVGLVRGGPNGYTF
-	TRBV30	TRBJ2-1	14	CAWDRGGIYNEQFF
-	TRBV7-9	TRBJ2-7	13	CASSARDRYEQYF
-	TRBV7-2	TRBJ1-3	15	CASSLATGFGNTIYF
once	TRBV5-6	TRBJ2-1	16	CASSLTRDRGLNEQFF
-	TRBV7-9	TRBJ2-5	15	CASSLLALGGETQYF
-	TRBV19	TRBJ1-2	14	CASSDRVTNYGYTF
-	TRBV7-9	TRBJ1-3	14	CASSQVNSGNTIYF
-	TRBV18	TRBJ1-5	14	CASSRGGSNQPQHF
-	TRBV6-5	TRBJ1-1	13	CASSYRGWTEAFF
-	TRBV6-5	TRBJ2-1	14	CASTSGGARNEQFF
-	TRBV6-5	TRBJ1-5	13	CASSTGGGQPQHF
-	TRBV6-5	TRBJ2-2	13	CASSHRVTGELFF
once	TRBV25-1	TRBJ2-3	16	CASSAGLAASTDTQYF
-	TRBV3-1/TRBV3-2	TRBJ2-2	16	CASSQVLWDLAGELFF
-	TRBV27	TRBJ1-4	15	CASSMTVQSNEKLFF
-	TRBV7-9	TRBJ2-3	12	CASSAGDGVQYF
-	TRBV13	TRBJ1-4	14	CASKFEGWDEKLFF
-	TRBV18	TRBJ2-4	16	CASSPPSRPPGNIQYF
-	TRBV29-1	TRBJ2-7	14	CSVEDALPPYEQYF
-	TRBV7-2	TRBJ2-7	14	CASSLGGDSYEQYF
-	TRBV14	TRBJ2-1	14	CASRRGTAYNEQFF
-	TRBV6-1	TRBJ2-3	14	CASSEAPTPDTQYF
-	TRBV24-1	TRBJ2-3	13	CATMRGPTDTQYF